The rows below give T cell receptor beta chains drawn from one sample of a study of graft-versus-host responses after intestinal transplantation. The data were produced by immunoSEQ multiplex PCR, yet TCRdb's version contains in-frame clones alone and is incomplete. Of about 11,000 clones in the sample, roughly 31% were seen once. The specimen was alloreactive CD4+ T cells from a mixed lymphocyte reaction culture, collected before transplantation. These receptors originate from a human patient who was an organ donor for intestinal transplantation. CDR3s include the opening cysteine and the closing phenylalanine or tryptophan. A D gene is named only where the DNA matches it firmly. Clone size is shown for a subset of rows, as once, few, many or a class of expanded clone.

V: TRBV7-9; size: medium-sized; J: TRBJ1-4; D: -; DNA: TGTGCCAGCAGCTTAGTCGAGGTCGCAACTAATGAAAAACTGTTTTTT; CDR3: CASSLVEVATNEKLFF
V: TRBV7-9; size: -; J: TRBJ2-7; D: -; DNA: TGTGCCAGCAGCCTACTCGGAGGAGCCCCCTACGAGCAGTACTTC; CDR3: CASSLLGGAPYEQYF
V: TRBV6-5; size: few; J: TRBJ1-2; D: -; DNA: TGTGCCAGCAGTGAAGTAGGGGGAGCTGGCTACACCTTC; CDR3: CASSEVGGAGYTF
V: TRBV15; size: -; J: TRBJ1-3; D: TRBD1; DNA: TGTGCCACCAAACGGACAGGTGACTCTGGAAACACCATATATTTT; CDR3: CATKRTGDSGNTIYF
V: TRBV7-2; size: few; J: TRBJ1-5; D: -; DNA: TGTGCCAGCACCAAACAGGGCTACTCTATTGAGCCCCAGCATTTT; CDR3: CASTKQGYSIEPQHF
V: TRBV2; size: medium-sized; J: TRBJ1-4; D: -; DNA: TGTGCCAGCAGTGGCAGGGCGTATGAAAAACTGTTTTTT; CDR3: CASSGRAYEKLFF
V: TRBV5-1; size: once; J: TRBJ2-7; D: -; DNA: TGCGCCAGCAGCTTCCGACCAGGGGAACTTTACGAGCAGTACTTC; CDR3: CASSFRPGELYEQYF
V: TRBV7-8; size: medium-sized; J: TRBJ1-4; D: -; DNA: TGTGCCAGCAGCTTCGAAAGGGGGAAAGCTAATGAAAAACTGTTTTTT; CDR3: CASSFERGKANEKLFF
V: TRBV6-5; size: few; J: TRBJ1-2; D: TRBD1; DNA: TGTGCCAGCAGTTACTCGCAGGGGGCCTATGGCTACACCTTC; CDR3: CASSYSQGAYGYTF
V: TRBV6-6; size: few; J: TRBJ1-1; D: -; DNA: TGTGCCAGCAGTTACCCCGCGCGGACAGCTGAAGCTTTCTTT; CDR3: CASSYPARTAEAFF
V: TRBV19; size: -; J: TRBJ2-5; D: TRBD1; DNA: TGTGCCAGTAGTATGATGGGACAGCAAGAGACCCAGTACTTC; CDR3: CASSMMGQQETQYF
V: TRBV5-4; size: -; J: TRBJ2-5; D: TRBD2; DNA: TGTGCCAGCAGCTTGGGGTCTAGGACGGGAGGGGAGACCCAGTACTTC; CDR3: CASSLGSRTGGETQYF
V: TRBV25-1; size: once; J: TRBJ2-5; D: TRBD2; DNA: TGTGCCAAACCTACTAGCGGGGGGGCCCAAGAGACCCAGTACTTC; CDR3: CAKPTSGGAQETQYF
V: TRBV18; size: -; J: TRBJ2-2; D: -; DNA: TGTGCCAGCTCCCAGCTTTGGCGGGGCTCCGGGGAGCTGTTTTTT; CDR3: CASSQLWRGSGELFF
V: TRBV7-9; size: -; J: TRBJ1-1; D: -; DNA: TGTGCCAGCAGCTTTAGGACAGTCGAGAACACTGAAGCTTTCTTT; CDR3: CASSFRTVENTEAFF
V: TRBV4-3; size: -; J: TRBJ1-3; D: TRBD1; DNA: TGCGCCAGCAGCCGGACAGGGGACTCTGGAAACACCATATATTTT; CDR3: CASSRTGDSGNTIYF
V: TRBV18; size: -; J: TRBJ1-6; D: TRBD1; DNA: TGTGCCAGCTCACCACGGGGACAGGCCGCTAATTCACCCCTCCACTTT; CDR3: CASSPRGQAANSPLHF
V: TRBV7-6; size: -; J: TRBJ2-2; D: -; DNA: TGTGCCAGCGGGGGGACGGTGAACACCGGGGAGCTGTTTTTT; CDR3: CASGGTVNTGELFF
V: TRBV9; size: few; J: TRBJ1-5; D: -; DNA: TGTGCCAGCAGCGTAAATCCGTCGGGGAATCAGCCCCAGCATTTT; CDR3: CASSVNPSGNQPQHF
V: TRBV12-5; size: -; J: TRBJ2-6; D: -; DNA: TGTGCTAGTGGTTTGGCAGGTGGCTCTGGGGCCAACGTCCTGACTTTC; CDR3: CASGLAGGSGANVLTF
V: TRBV9; size: few; J: TRBJ2-5; D: TRBD1; DNA: TGTGCCAGCAGCGACCGGGACAGGGGGTTCCAGTACTTC; CDR3: CASSDRDRGFQYF
V: TRBV19; size: -; J: TRBJ2-1; D: -; DNA: TGTGCCAGTAGTATGTCCCAGGGGTCGGCCTACAATGAGCAGTTCTTC; CDR3: CASSMSQGSAYNEQFF
V: TRBV19; size: -; J: TRBJ2-1; D: TRBD1; DNA: TGTGCCAGTAGCCGGACAGGGGGCTCCTACAATGAGCAGTTCTTC; CDR3: CASSRTGGSYNEQFF
V: TRBV5-4; size: few; J: TRBJ2-3; D: TRBD1; DNA: TGTGCCAGCAGCCAAGGGGGGACAGGGGGCGCAGATACGCAGTATTTT; CDR3: CASSQGGTGGADTQYF
V: TRBV28; size: few; J: TRBJ1-5; D: -; DNA: TGTGCCAGCAGTTTATCGTTTTCAGGAAATAGCAATCAGCCCCAGCATTTT; CDR3: CASSLSFSGNSNQPQHF
V: TRBV4-1; size: -; J: TRBJ2-3; D: TRBD2; DNA: TGCGCCAGCAGCCAAGCGGCTCGGCGGGGGGATAGCACAGATACGCAGTATTTT; CDR3: CASSQAARRGDSTDTQYF
V: TRBV11-2; size: -; J: TRBJ2-5; D: -; DNA: TGTGCCAGCAGCCGGACTATCCAAGAGACCCAGTACTTC; CDR3: CASSRTIQETQYF
V: TRBV18; size: medium-sized; J: TRBJ2-2; D: -; DNA: TGTGCCAGCTCACCAAGGACAGCCACATCGAACACCGGGGAGCTGTTTTTT; CDR3: CASSPRTATSNTGELFF
V: TRBV4-1; size: once; J: TRBJ2-5; D: -; DNA: TGCGCCAGCAGCCAAGGGAGAAAGGGACATCTGCAGTACTTC; CDR3: CASSQGRKGHLQYF
V: TRBV6-4; size: -; J: TRBJ1-1; D: -; DNA: TGTGCCAGCAGGCAAAACTCAGGGGTTCGATCTGAAGCTTTCTTT; CDR3: CASRQNSGVRSEAFF
V: TRBV7-9; size: few; J: TRBJ2-7; D: TRBD2; DNA: TGTGCCAGCAGCTTACTAGCGGGGGGCTACGAGCAGTACTTC; CDR3: CASSLLAGGYEQYF
V: TRBV12-5; size: few; J: TRBJ2-3; D: TRBD1; DNA: TGTGCTAGTGGTTCCTACCGAGGGACAGCCATTGCCCCAGATACGCAGTATTTT; CDR3: CASGSYRGTAIAPDTQYF
V: TRBV28; size: -; J: TRBJ1-2; D: -; DNA: TGTGCCAGCAGCCTGGACAGCTATGGCTACACCTTC; CDR3: CASSLDSYGYTF
V: TRBV7-2; size: few; J: TRBJ2-5; D: TRBD2; DNA: TGTGCCAGCAGCGGGAGGGGCCAACTAGCGAGGCTCGCGACCCAGTACTTC; CDR3: CASSGRGQLARLATQYF
V: TRBV5-4; size: medium-sized; J: TRBJ1-6; D: -; DNA: TGTGCCAGCAGCTTTGGGGGCGGGGGCAATTCACCCCTCCACTTT; CDR3: CASSFGGGGNSPLHF
V: TRBV28; size: -; J: TRBJ2-7; D: TRBD1; DNA: TGTGCCAGCAGTGAGCACCAGGGGGCGGCCTACGAGCGGTACTTC; CDR3: CASSEHQGAAYERYF
V: TRBV5-8; size: few; J: TRBJ1-1; D: TRBD1; DNA: TGTGCCAGCAGCCCCGGACAGGTTGTAGCTGAAGCTTTCTTT; CDR3: CASSPGQVVAEAFF
V: TRBV10-3; size: -; J: TRBJ2-1; D: TRBD1; DNA: TGTGCCACCCGGGACAGGGTCGTGAATGAGCAGTTCTTC; CDR3: CATRDRVVNEQFF
V: TRBV6-5; size: few; J: TRBJ2-3; D: -; DNA: TGTGCCAGCAGTCACAGGGTCTCGACAGATACGCAGTATTTT; CDR3: CASSHRVSTDTQYF
V: TRBV5-1; size: few; J: TRBJ2-3; D: TRBD2; DNA: TGCGCCAGCAGCCCAGCGGGGGCCTCCACAGATACGCAGTATTTT; CDR3: CASSPAGASTDTQYF
V: TRBV11-3; size: -; J: TRBJ2-3; D: TRBD2; DNA: TGTGCCAGCAGCTTTGGACTAGCGGGGACAGATACGCAGTATTTT; CDR3: CASSFGLAGTDTQYF
V: TRBV10-3; size: -; J: TRBJ2-3; D: -; DNA: TGTGCCATCAGCCGGGGGGCGCTACTCGATACGCAGTATTTT; CDR3: CAISRGALLDTQYF
V: TRBV6-5; size: -; J: TRBJ2-7; D: -; DNA: TGTGCCAGCACCCCCGATCGGAGGGAGCAGTACTTC; CDR3: CASTPDRREQYF
V: TRBV27; size: few; J: TRBJ1-2; D: -; DNA: TGTGCCAGCAGACCCCACCCCGACAGCAAGGGCTACACCTTC; CDR3: CASRPHPDSKGYTF
V: TRBV4-1; size: -; J: TRBJ1-1; D: -; DNA: TGCGCCAGCAGCCAAGACTCTATAATGAACACTGAAGCTTTCTTT; CDR3: CASSQDSIMNTEAFF
V: TRBV6-6; size: medium-sized; J: TRBJ1-3; D: TRBD1; DNA: TGTGCCAGCAGTTACTCGGGGGGACAGGGCAGAAACACCATATATTTT; CDR3: CASSYSGGQGRNTIYF
V: TRBV28; size: medium-sized; J: TRBJ1-1; D: -; DNA: TGTGCCAGCAGTCTACCCCCAACAGGTGAAGCTTTCTTT; CDR3: CASSLPPTGEAFF
V: TRBV5-4; size: -; J: TRBJ2-1; D: TRBD2; DNA: TGTGCCAGCAGCTACGGGGGGAGCTCCTACAATGAGCAGTTCTTC; CDR3: CASSYGGSSYNEQFF
V: TRBV6-6; size: -; J: TRBJ2-7; D: TRBD1; DNA: TGTGCCAGCAGTGAGGGACAGGTTTTCTACGAGCAGTACTTC; CDR3: CASSEGQVFYEQYF
V: TRBV20-1; size: -; J: TRBJ2-3; D: -; DNA: TGCAGTGCCGAGACAGTCGCTACGCAGTATTTT; CDR3: CSAETVATQYF
V: TRBV5-5; size: -; J: TRBJ1-3; D: -; DNA: TGTGCCAGCAGCTCGGGGGGTTTGGGTGTCGGAAACACCATATATTTT; CDR3: CASSSGGLGVGNTIYF
V: TRBV6-6; size: few; J: TRBJ1-2; D: -; DNA: TGTGCCAGCAGTTACCGAGGGTTCGACACCTTC; CDR3: CASSYRGFDTF